A single sample is the source of the 7 T cell receptor beta chains below, sequenced in a study of blood T cell repertoires in COVID-19. Clones were sequenced by immunoSEQ multiplex PCR, and TCRdb holds only the in-frame ones, with some missing. In the table there are a few hundred thousand clones, about 89% of which are singletons. Sequencing was performed on peripheral blood. The receptors stem from a woman younger than 45 with COVID-19, enrolled during active disease.

V and J are TRBV28 and TRBJ1-2, with a weak D call TRBD1 (6 bases). The germline gives CDR1 MDHEN, CDR2 SYDVKM. The V end lost 4 bases, the J end lost 2 bases, and 14 bases lay between the germline ends. CDR3 length equals 15 residues. CDR3 DNA sequence: TGTGCCAGCAGTTCCCTGCAGGGGACGAACTATGGCTACACCTTC. The encoded protein is CASSSLQGTNYGYTF.

The chain links TRBV15 to TRBJ2-2; 10 nucleotides line up with TRBD2. V dropped 5 bases and J dropped 6; count of bases not matched to a gene: 6. This CDR3 is built from 15 residues. Germline V gene sequence: CDR1 LNHNV, CDR2 YYDKDF (reference sequence). The chain's CDR3 is CATSSSGGGAGELFF. CDR3 coding DNA: TGTGCCACCAGCTCCAGCGGGGGGGGCGCCGGGGAGCTGTTTTTT.

V is TRBV28 and J is TRBJ2-7; D might be TRBD1 (6 bases). CDR1 MDHEN and CDR2 SYDVKM come from the germline V gene. V lost 4 bases and J 6 bases, leaving 16 bases between the germline ends. CDR3 length: 14 residues. DNA of the CDR3: TGTGCCAGCAGTTCCTACAGGGTGGCCGCCGAGCAGTACTTC. The encoded protein is CASSSYRVAAEQYF. Supplemented by reference TRBV28 and TRBJ2-7, the full variable domain reads DVKVTQSSRYLVKRTGEKVFLECVQDMDHENMFWYRQDPGLGLRLIYFSYDVKMKEKGDIPEGYSVSREKKERFSLILESASTNQTSMYLCASSSYRVAAEQYFGPGTRLTVT.

The V and J genes are TRBV11-3 and TRBJ2-2, with D unclear. The ends were cut back, 1 base at V and 6 bases at J, with 6 bases in the middle. The CDR3 length is 13 residues. Germline-derived CDR1 and CDR2 are SGHNT and YENEEA. The CDR3 DNA follows: TGTGCCAGCAGCTTAGCCCCGTCCGGGGAGCTGTTTTTT. It specifies CASSLAPSGELFF.

The chain combines TRBV24-1 with TRBJ2-2, with TRBD2 as a possible D gene (6 bases). Germline V gene data show CDR1 as KGHDR and CDR2 as SFDVKD. Trimming removed 3 bases at V and 8 bases at J, with 15 bases between. CDR3 length equals 15 residues. This CDR3 is CATSDPTSPTGELFF. CDR3 DNA: TGTGCCACCAGTGATCCGACTAGTCCCACTGGGGAGCTGTTTTTT.

J is TRBJ2-7 and V is TRBV15; TRBD2 agrees at 9 bases. Germline values: CDR1 LNHNV, CDR2 YYDKDF (reference sequence). This CDR3 region has 15 residues. As DNA, the CDR3 is TGTCCCCCGGGGGAAGCGGGGGGCGCCCATCTCGAGCAGTACTTC. Its protein product is CPPGEAGGAHLEQYF.

The chain carries TRBV13 and TRBJ2-7; D may be TRBD1 (7 bases). CDR1 is PRHDT and CDR2 is FYEKMQ in the germline V gene (reference sequence). Trimming stripped 6 bases from V and 5 bases from J, with 11 bases between. The CDR3 is 12 residues long. The CDR3, as DNA: TGTGCCAGCAGGGCAGGGGGGAACGAGCAGTACGTC. Translating it yields CASRAGGNEQYV.